This T cell receptor (beta chain) comes out of a study of blood T cell repertoires in COVID-19. Study at large: The analysed material was cDNA or gDNA that came from T cells, B-cell-depleted T cells, or PBMCs.

As handled by the study authors: Reference gene primers were amplified, and this amplification served to estimate nucleated cell counts. Clones were sequenced by immunoSEQ multiplex PCR, and TCRdb holds only the in-frame ones, with some missing. V and J calls and clone size come straight from that table; D and trimming were deduced from the DNA. The data show 150,000 to 200,000 clones, approximately 86% seen once. Trimming took 8 bases from V and 4 from J, leaving 17 bases between them. There are 14 residues in the CDR3. The germline V gene has CDR1 MNHNY and CDR2 SVGAGI (reference sequence). The V and J genes are TRBV6-6 and TRBJ1-2, with D maybe TRBD1 (6 bases). Material: PBMCs or T cells enriched from blood (not recorded which). This receptor was taken from a middle-aged woman in a cohort exposed to, infected with or recovered from COVID-19 (not recorded which). The CDR3 DNA follows: TGTGCCAGCGCTCCGCGGGGGGGCGCCTATGGCTACACCTTC. This translates into CASAPRGGAYGYTF.